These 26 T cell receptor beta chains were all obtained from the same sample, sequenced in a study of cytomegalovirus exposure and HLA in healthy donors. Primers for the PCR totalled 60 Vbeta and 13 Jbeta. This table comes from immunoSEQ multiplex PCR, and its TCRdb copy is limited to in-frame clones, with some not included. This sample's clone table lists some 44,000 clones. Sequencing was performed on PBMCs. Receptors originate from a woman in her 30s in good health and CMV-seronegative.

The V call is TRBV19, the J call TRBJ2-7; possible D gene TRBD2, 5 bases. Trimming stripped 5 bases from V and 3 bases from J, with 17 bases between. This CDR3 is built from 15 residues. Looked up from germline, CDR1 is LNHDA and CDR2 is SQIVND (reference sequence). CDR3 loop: CASSPPVAGFYEQYF. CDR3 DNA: TGTGCCAGTAGTCCCCCGGTGGCGGGCTTCTACGAGCAGTACTTC.

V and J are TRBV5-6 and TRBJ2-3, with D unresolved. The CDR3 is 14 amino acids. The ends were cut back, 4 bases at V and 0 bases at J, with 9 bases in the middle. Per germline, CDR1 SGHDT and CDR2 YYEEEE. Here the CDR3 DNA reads TGTGCCAGCAGCCTGCGGCAGAGCACAGATACGCAGTATTTT. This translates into CASSLRQSTDTQYF.

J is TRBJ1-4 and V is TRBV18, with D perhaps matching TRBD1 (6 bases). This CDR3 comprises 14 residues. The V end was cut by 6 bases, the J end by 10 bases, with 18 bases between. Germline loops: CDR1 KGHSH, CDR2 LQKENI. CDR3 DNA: TGTGCCAGCTCTCGGGACAATAGAAGTGGAAAACTGTTTTTT. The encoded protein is CASSRDNRSGKLFF.

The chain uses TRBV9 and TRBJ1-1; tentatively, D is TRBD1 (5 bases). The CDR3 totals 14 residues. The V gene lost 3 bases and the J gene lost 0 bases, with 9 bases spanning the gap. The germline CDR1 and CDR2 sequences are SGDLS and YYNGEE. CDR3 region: CASSATDLNTEAFF. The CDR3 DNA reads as TGTGCCAGCAGCGCGACAGACTTGAACACTGAAGCTTTCTTT.

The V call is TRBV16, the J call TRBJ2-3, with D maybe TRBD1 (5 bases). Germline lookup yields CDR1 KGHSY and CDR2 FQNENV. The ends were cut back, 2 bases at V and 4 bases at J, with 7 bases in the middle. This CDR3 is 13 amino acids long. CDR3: CASSQQGADTQYF. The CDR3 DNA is TGTGCCAGCAGCCAACAGGGCGCAGATACGCAGTATTTT.

The DNA of the CDR3 is TGTGCCAGCAGCTTTTTCGAACCGGGAGACTATGGCTACACCTTC. It yields the protein CASSFFEPGDYGYTF. J is TRBJ1-2 and V is TRBV5-6; D ambiguous. Germline CDR1 reads SGHDT; CDR2 reads YYEEEE. The CDR3 length is 15 residues. Trimming cost V 2 bases and J 3 bases, with 14 bases left between them. The whole variable domain, remainder taken from reference TRBV5-6 and TRBJ1-2, is DAGVTQSPTHLIKTRGQQVTLRCSPKSGHDTVSWYQQALGQGPQFIFQYYEEEERQRGNFPDRFSGHQFPNYSSELNVNALLLGDSALYLCASSFFEPGDYGYTFGSGTRLTVV.

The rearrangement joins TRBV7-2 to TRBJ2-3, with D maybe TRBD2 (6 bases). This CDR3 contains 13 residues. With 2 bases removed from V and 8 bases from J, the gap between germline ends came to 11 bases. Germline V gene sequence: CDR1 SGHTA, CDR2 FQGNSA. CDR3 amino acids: CASSLSGSGTQYF. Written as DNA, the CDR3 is TGTGCCAGCAGCTTAAGCGGGTCGGGTACGCAGTATTTT.

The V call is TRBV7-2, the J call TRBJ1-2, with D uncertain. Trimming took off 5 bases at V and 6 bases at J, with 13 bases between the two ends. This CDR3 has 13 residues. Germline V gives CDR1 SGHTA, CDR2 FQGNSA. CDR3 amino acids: CASSVQFLDGYTF. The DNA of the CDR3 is TGTGCCAGCAGCGTCCAGTTCCTTGATGGCTACACCTTC.

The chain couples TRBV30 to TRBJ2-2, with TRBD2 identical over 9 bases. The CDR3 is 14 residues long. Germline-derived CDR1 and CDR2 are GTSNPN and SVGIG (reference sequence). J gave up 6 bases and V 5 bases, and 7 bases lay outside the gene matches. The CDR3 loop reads CAWRLGGGAGELFF. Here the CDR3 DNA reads TGTGCCTGGCGTTTAGGCGGGGGGGCCGGGGAGCTGTTTTTT.

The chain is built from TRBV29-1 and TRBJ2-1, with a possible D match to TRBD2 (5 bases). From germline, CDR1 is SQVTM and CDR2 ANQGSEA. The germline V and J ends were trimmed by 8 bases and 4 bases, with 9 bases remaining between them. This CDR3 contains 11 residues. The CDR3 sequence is CSTRTYNEQFF. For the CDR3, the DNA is TGCAGCACTCGGACTTACAATGAGCAGTTCTTC.

CDR3: CASSLGTVYNEQFF. The CDR3 DNA follows: TGTGCCAGCAGCTTGGGGACAGTCTACAATGAGCAGTTCTTC. The gene calls are TRBV5-6 and TRBJ2-1, with D perhaps matching TRBD1 (6 bases). Germline loops: CDR1 SGHDT, CDR2 YYEEEE. This CDR3 region has 14 residues. V shed 0 bases and J shed 3 bases, with 7 bases lying between them. The whole variable domain, remainder taken from reference TRBV5-6 and TRBJ2-1, is DAGVTQSPTHLIKTRGQQVTLRCSPKSGHDTVSWYQQALGQGPQFIFQYYEEEERQRGNFPDRFSGHQFPNYSSELNVNALLLGDSALYLCASSLGTVYNEQFFGPGTRLTVL.

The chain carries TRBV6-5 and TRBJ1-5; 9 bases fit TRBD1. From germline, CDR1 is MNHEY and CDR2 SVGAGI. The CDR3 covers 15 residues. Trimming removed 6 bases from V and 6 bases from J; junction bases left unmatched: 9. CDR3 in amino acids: CASSLQGARPQPQHF. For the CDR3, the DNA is TGTGCCAGCAGCCTACAGGGGGCGCGACCTCAGCCCCAGCATTTT.

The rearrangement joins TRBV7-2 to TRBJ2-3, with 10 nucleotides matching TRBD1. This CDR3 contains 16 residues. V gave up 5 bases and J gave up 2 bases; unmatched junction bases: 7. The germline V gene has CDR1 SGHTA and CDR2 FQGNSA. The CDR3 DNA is TGTGCCAGCAGCCCCGGGACAGGGGTTAACACAGATACGCAGTATTTT. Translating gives CASSPGTGVNTDTQYF.

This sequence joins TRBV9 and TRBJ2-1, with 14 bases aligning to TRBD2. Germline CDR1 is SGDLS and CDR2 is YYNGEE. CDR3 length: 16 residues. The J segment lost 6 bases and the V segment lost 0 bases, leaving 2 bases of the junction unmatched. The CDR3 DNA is TGTGCCAGCAGCGTAGGGGGACTAGCGGGAGCCAATGAGCAGTTCTTC. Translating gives CASSVGGLAGANEQFF.

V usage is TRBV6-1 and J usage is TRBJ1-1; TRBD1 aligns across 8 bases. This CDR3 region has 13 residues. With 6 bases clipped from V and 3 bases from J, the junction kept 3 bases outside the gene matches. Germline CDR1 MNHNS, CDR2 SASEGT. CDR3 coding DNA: TGTGCCAGCAGGATGACAGGGGACACTGAAGCTTTCTTT. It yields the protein CASRMTGDTEAFF.

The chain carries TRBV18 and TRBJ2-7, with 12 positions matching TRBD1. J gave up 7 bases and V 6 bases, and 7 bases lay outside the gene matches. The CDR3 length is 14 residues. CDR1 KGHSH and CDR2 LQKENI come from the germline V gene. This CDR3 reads CASSRGQGAWEQYF. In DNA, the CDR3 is TGTGCCAGCTCGCGGGGACAGGGGGCTTGGGAGCAGTACTTC.

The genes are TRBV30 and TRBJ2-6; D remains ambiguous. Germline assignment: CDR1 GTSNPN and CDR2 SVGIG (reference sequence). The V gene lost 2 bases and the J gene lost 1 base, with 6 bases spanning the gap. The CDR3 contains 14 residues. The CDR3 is CAWSLTSGANVLTF. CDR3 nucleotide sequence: TGTGCCTGGAGTCTTACTTCTGGGGCCAACGTCCTGACTTTC.

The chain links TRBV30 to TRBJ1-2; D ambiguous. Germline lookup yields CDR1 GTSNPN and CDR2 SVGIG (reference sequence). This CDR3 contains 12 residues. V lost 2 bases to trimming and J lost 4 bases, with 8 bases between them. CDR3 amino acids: CAWSPSGYGYTF. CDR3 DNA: TGTGCCTGGAGTCCCTCGGGCTATGGCTACACCTTC.

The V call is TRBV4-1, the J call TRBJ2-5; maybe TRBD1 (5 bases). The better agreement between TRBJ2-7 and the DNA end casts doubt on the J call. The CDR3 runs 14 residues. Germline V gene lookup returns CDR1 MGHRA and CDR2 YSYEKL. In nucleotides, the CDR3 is TGCGCCAGCAGCCAAGATGACAGACAGTACGAGCAGTACTTC. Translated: CASSQDDRQYEQYF.

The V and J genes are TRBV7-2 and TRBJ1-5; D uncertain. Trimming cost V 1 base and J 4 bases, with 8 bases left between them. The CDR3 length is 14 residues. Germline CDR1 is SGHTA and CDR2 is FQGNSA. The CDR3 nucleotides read TGTGCCAGCAGCTTAGAGAGCCATAATCAGCCCCAGCATTTT. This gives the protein CASSLESHNQPQHF.

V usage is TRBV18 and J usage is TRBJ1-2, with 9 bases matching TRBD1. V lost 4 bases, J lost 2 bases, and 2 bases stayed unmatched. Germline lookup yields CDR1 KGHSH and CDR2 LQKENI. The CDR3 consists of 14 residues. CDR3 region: CASSRQGDNYGYTF. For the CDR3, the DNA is TGTGCCAGCTCACGACAGGGGGACAACTATGGCTACACCTTC.

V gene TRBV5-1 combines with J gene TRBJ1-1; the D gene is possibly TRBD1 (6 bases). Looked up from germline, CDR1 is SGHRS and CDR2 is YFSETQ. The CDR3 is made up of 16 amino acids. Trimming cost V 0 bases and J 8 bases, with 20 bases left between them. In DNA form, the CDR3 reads TGCGCCAGCAGCTTGGTAGGGGGAATCTCTTCGATGGAAGCTTTCTTT. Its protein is CASSLVGGISSMEAFF.

CDR3 in amino acids: CASREDRGNYGYTF. In DNA, the CDR3 is TGTGCCAGCAGAGAGGACAGGGGAAACTATGGCTACACCTTC. V and J are TRBV27 and TRBJ1-2; 9 bases are shared with TRBD1. V gave up 6 bases and J gave up 2 bases; unmatched junction bases: 4. The CDR3 has 14 residues. The germline V gene encodes CDR1 MNHEY and CDR2 SMNVEV (reference sequence).

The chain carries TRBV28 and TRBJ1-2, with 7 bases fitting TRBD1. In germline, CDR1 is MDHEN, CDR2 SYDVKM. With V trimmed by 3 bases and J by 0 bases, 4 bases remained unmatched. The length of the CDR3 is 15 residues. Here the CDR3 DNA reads TGTGCCAGCAGTTTTGGGGACAGTACTAACTATGGCTACACCTTC. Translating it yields CASSFGDSTNYGYTF.

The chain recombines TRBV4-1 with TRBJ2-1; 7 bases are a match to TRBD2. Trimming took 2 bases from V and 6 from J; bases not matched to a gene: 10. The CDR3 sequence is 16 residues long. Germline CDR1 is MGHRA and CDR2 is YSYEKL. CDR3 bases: TGCGCCAGCAGCCAACCGACTAGCCGGCTCGGCAATGAGCAGTTCTTC. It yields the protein CASSQPTSRLGNEQFF.

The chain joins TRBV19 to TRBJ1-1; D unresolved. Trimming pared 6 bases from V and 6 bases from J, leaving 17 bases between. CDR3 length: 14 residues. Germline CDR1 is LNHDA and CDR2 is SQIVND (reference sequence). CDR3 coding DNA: TGTGCCAGTAGCGGTGTAATTTCCGGAGCTGAAGCTTTCTTT. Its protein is CASSGVISGAEAFF.